The present T cell receptor (beta chain) was sequenced within a study of T cells in tumors after PD-1 blockade. Looking at the study overall: Prior checkpoint blockade, systemic immunosuppressant use, or anti-cancer therapy within 4 weeks excluded patients. Each patient got pembrolizumab 200 mg every 3 weeks or cemiplimab 350 mg every 2 weeks.

Some clones are missing from TCRdb's copy, which holds only in-frame ones; the method was immunoSEQ multiplex PCR. This sample has roughly 49,000 clones, with approximately 81% found just once. Study observations and caveats: Blood contained 35% to 50% of the tumor's TCR clonotypes.

Tumor or blood genomic DNA was sequenced, with inputs of roughly 550 ng to 6,500 ng. Comment on this clone: What it binds is not known.

Material: PBMCs, obtained before anti-PD-1 treatment. The receptor comes from a human donor with basal cell carcinoma.

DNA for the CDR3: TGTGCCAGCAGATCCGGGACATCCTATGGCTACACCTTC. It is translated as CASRSGTSYGYTF. The J gene is TRBJ1-2, the V gene TRBV7-8, with D perhaps TRBD1 (6 bases). Trimming cost V 6 bases and J 4 bases, with 12 bases left between them. This CDR3 has 13 amino acids. Germline V gene sequence: CDR1 SGHVS, CDR2 FQNEAQ. The whole variable domain, filled in from reference TRBV7-8 and TRBJ1-2, reads GAGVSQSPRYKVAKRGQDVALRCDPISGHVSLFWYQQALGQGPEFLTYFQNEAQLDKSGLPSDRFFAERPEGSVSTLKIQRTQQEDSAVYLCASRSGTSYGYTFGSGTRLTVV.